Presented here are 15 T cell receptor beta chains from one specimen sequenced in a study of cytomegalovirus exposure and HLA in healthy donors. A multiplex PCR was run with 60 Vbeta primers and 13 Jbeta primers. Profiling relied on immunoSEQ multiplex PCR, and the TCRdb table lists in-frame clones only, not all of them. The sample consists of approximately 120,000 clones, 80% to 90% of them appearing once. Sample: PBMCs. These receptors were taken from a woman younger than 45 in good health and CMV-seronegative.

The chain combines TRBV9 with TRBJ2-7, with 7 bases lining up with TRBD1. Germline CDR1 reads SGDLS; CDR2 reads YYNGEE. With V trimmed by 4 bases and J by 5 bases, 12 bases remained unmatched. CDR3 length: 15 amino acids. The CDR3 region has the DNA TGTGCCAGCAGCCCTCTTTACAGGGGTAGCGACGAGCAGTACTTC. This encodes CASSPLYRGSDEQYF.

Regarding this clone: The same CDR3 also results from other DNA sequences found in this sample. The CDR3 region is CATSRDRGGETQYF. The CDR3 nucleotides read TGTGCCACCAGCAGGGACAGGGGAGGAGAGACCCAGTACTTC. The chain is built from TRBV15 and TRBJ2-5; 9 bases are a match to TRBD1. The CDR3 has 14 amino acids. Germline V gene lookup returns CDR1 LNHNV and CDR2 YYDKDF (reference sequence). After removal of 3 bases from V and 4 bases from J, the junction contained 3 bases not matched to a gene. Together with reference TRBV15 and TRBJ2-5, the CDR3 gives the full variable domain: DAMVIQNPRYQVTQFGKPVTLSCSQTLNHNVMYWYQQKSSQAPKLLFHYYDKDFNNEADTPDNFQSRRPNTSFCFLDIRSPGLGDTAMYLCATSRDRGGETQYFGPGTRLLVL.

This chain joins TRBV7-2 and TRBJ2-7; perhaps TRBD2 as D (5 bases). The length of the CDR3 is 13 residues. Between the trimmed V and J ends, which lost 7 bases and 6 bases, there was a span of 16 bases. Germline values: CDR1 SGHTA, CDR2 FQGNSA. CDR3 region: CASKGLGRGEQYF. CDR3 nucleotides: TGTGCCAGCAAAGGACTGGGTCGTGGCGAGCAGTACTTC. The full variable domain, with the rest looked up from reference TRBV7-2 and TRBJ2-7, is GAGVSQSPSNKVTEKGKDVELRCDPISGHTALYWYRQSLGQGLEFLIYFQGNSAPDKSGLPSDRFSAERTGGSVSTLTIQRTQQEDSAVYLCASKGLGRGEQYFGPGTRLTVT.

This CDR3 reads CASSYNRGPTYEQYF. DNA for the CDR3: TGTGCCAGCAGCTATAACAGGGGCCCCACCTACGAGCAGTACTTC. The rearrangement uses TRBV11-3 and TRBJ2-7, with 7 bases identical to TRBD1. CDR1 SGHNT and CDR2 YENEEA come from the germline V gene. V was clipped by 4 bases and J by 2 bases; unmatched bases: 8. The CDR3 totals 15 residues.

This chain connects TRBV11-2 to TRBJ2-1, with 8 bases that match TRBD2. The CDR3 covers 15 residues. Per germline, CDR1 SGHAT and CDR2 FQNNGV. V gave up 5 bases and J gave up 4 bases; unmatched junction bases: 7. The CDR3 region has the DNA TGTGCCAGCAGCAGTCAGACTAGCGCTTACAATGAGCAGTTCTTC. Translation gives CASSSQTSAYNEQFF.

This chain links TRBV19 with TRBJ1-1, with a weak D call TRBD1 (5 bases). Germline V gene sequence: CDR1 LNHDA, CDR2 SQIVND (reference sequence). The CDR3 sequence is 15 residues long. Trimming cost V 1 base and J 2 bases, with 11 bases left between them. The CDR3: CASSIGRGLNTEAFF. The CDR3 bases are TGTGCCAGTAGTATAGGGAGGGGCCTAAACACTGAAGCTTTCTTT.

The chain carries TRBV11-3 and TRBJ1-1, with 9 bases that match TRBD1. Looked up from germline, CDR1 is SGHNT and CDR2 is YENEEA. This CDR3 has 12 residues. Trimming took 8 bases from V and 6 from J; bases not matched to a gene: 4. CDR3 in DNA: TGTGCCAGCTCGGGACAGGGCTCTGAAGCTTTCTTT. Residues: CASSGQGSEAFF.

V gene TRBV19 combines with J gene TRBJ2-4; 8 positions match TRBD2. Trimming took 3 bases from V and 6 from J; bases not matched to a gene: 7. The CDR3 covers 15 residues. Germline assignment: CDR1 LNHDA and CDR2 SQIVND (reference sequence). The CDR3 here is CASSIRREVGNIQYF. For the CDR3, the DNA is TGTGCCAGTAGTATTCGGCGGGAGGTTGGAAACATTCAGTACTTC.

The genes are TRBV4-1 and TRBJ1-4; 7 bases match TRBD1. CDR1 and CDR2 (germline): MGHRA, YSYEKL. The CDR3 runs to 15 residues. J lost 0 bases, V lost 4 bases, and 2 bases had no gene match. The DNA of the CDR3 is TGCGCCAGCAGCCGGGGACAGACAACTAATGAAAAACTGTTTTTT. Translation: CASSRGQTTNEKLFF.

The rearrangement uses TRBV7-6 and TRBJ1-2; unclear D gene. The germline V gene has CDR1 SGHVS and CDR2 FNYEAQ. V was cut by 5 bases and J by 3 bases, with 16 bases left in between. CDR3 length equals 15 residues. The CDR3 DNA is TGTGCCAGCAGCCCAGAAAGCGACGGCTACTATGGCTACACCTTC. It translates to CASSPESDGYYGYTF.

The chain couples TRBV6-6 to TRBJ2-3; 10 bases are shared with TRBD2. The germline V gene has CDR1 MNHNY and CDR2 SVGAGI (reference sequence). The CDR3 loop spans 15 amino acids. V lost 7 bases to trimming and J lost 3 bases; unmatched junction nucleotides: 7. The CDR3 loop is CASNNPSGRTDTQYF. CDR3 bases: TGTGCCAGCAACAACCCTAGCGGGAGAACAGATACGCAGTATTTT.

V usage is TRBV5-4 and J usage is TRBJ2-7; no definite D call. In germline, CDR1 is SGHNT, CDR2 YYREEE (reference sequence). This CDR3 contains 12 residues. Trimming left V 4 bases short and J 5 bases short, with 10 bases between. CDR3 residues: CASSLDSNEQYF. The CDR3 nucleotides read TGTGCCAGCAGCCTCGATAGCAACGAGCAGTACTTC.

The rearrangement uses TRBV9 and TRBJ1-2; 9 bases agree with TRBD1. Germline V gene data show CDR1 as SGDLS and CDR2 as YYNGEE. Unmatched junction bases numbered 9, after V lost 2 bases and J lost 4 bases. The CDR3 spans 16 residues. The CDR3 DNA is TGTGCCAGCAGCGTGGAAGGGACAGGGAAAGCCTATGGCTACACCTTC. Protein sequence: CASSVEGTGKAYGYTF.

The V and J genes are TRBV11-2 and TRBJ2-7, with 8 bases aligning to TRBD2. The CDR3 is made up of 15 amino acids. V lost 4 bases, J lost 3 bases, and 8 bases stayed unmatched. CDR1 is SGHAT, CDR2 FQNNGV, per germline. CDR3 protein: CASSSPLSGSYEQYF. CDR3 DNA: TGTGCCAGCAGCTCTCCCTTAAGCGGGAGCTACGAGCAGTACTTC.

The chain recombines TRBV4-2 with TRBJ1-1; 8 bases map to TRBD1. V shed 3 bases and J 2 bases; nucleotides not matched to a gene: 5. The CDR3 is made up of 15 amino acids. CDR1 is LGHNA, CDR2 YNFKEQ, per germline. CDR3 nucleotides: TGTGCCAGCAGCCAGGAGGGACAGGCAAACACTGAAGCTTTCTTT. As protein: CASSQEGQANTEAFF.